This TCR beta chain comes out of a study of vaccination and CD4 T cells after COVID-19. At the level of the study: According to the study, participants were given two doses of BNT162b2 or mRNA-1273 vaccine. Cells were stimulated with overlapping spike peptide pools from SARS-CoV-2, HCoV-NL63, HCoV-OC43 and HCoV-229E.

On this clonotype: Its antigen remains unidentified.

This CDR3 is built from 14 residues. Germline CDR1 MNHEY, CDR2 SMNVEV (reference sequence). V gave up 4 bases and J gave up 2 bases, with 12 bases separating them. Treatment meaning: roughly nine-day PBMC culture with coronavirus spike peptide pools or control peptides (ViraFEST assay). CD4+ T cells of the unexposed donor were collected before the COVID-19 pandemic (2011-2018). Researchers reported culturing about 2 million PBMCs per well with 8.5 to 10 IU/ml IL-2 and approximately 9.4 ug/ml peptide pools. Replacement of half the medium with fresh IL-2 medium took place on days 3 and 7. With the Oncomine TCR Beta short-read assay, DNA from cultured CD4+ T cells was sequenced. Someone extracted genomic DNA from cultured CD4+ T cells. TCRdb re-analysed the PCR reads in MiXCR, keeping a single row per CDR3 protein. The sample has around 9,000 distinct CDR3 sequences, around 34% seen once.

This receptor was obtained from a human donor in good health. The material sequenced was CD4+ T cells from blood, cultured in vitro. V and J are TRBV27 and TRBJ2-7; no firm D call. The CDR3 loop reads CASSSQTFTYEQYF. The CDR3 coding sequence is TGTGCCAGCAGTTCTCAGACGTTTACCTACGAGCAGTACTTC.